The 20 T cell receptor beta chains given below trace back to one sample, sequenced in a study of OX40 agonist ivuxolimab in advanced cancers. Profiling relied on immunoSEQ multiplex PCR, and the TCRdb table lists in-frame clones only, not all of them. The sample contains approximately 49,000 clones, approximately 84% of which appear only once. The material was CD4+ or CD8+ T cells sorted from blood, obtained in a trial of the OX40 agonist ivuxolimab. The source is an adult with an advanced solid tumor such as melanoma, head and neck, liver or kidney cancer.

This chain connects TRBV5-8 to TRBJ1-5; D is ambiguous. Per the germline V gene, CDR1 is SGHTS and CDR2 is YDEGEE. V was cut by 4 bases and J by 6 bases, with 17 bases left in between. CDR3 length equals 15 residues. CDR3 coding DNA: TGTGCCAGCAGCAGTACAGCCCGGCAGTTTCAGCCCCAGCATTTT. Encoded protein: CASSSTARQFQPQHF.

The chain is built from TRBV28 and TRBJ2-3; TRBD2 aligns across 7 bases. J gave up 2 bases and V 1 base, and 12 bases lay outside the gene matches. The CDR3 length is 18 residues. Looked up from germline, CDR1 is MDHEN and CDR2 is SYDVKM. DNA of the CDR3: TGTGCCAGCAGTTTATCCCCCGGACTAGGTTCAACCACAGATACGCAGTATTTT. Protein product: CASSLSPGLGSTTDTQYF.

This chain connects TRBV6-6 to TRBJ1-1; the match to TRBD1 covers 7 bases. CDR1 is MNHNY and CDR2 is SVGAGI in the germline V gene (reference sequence). CDR3 length: 13 amino acids. With V trimmed by 2 bases and J by 6 bases, 3 bases remained unmatched. The CDR3 here is CASSYAGGAEAFF. The DNA for the CDR3 is TGTGCCAGCAGTTACGCAGGGGGAGCTGAAGCTTTCTTT.

The rearrangement links TRBV10-3 to TRBJ1-5; TRBD1 agrees at 12 bases. CDR3 length: 14 amino acids. V lost 3 bases, J lost 7 bases, and 1 base stayed unmatched. Germline CDR1 ENHRY, CDR2 SYGVKD. The CDR3, as DNA: TGTGCCATCAGTGACGGGACAGGGGGCCAGCCCCAGCATTTT. Protein product: CAISDGTGGQPQHF.

This sequence joins TRBV9 and TRBJ2-3, with TRBD2 identical over 8 bases. The length of the CDR3 is 16 residues. Germline CDR1 reads SGDLS; CDR2 reads YYNGEE. After removal of 0 bases from V and 4 bases from J, the junction contained 7 bases not matched to a gene. CDR3 in DNA: TGTGCCAGCAGCGTAGAAGGGACTAGTTCTGCAGATACGCAGTATTTT. It is translated as CASSVEGTSSADTQYF.

Sample share makes this clone medium-sized (0.01 to 0.1%). This chain uses TRBV6-6 with TRBJ1-6; 7 bases are shared with TRBD1. J gave up 0 bases and V 4 bases, and 3 bases lay outside the gene matches. The length of the CDR3 is 16 residues. Germline V gives CDR1 MNHNY, CDR2 SVGAGI (reference sequence). CDR3 bases: TGTGCCAGCAGTTTCAGGGGGAGCTCCTATAATTCACCCCTCCACTTT. Translation gives CASSFRGSSYNSPLHF.

The chain has TRBV19 and TRBJ2-1; D unclear. Germline CDR1 is LNHDA and CDR2 is SQIVND (reference sequence). V shed 8 bases and J shed 9 bases, with 11 bases lying between them. CDR3 length: 11 residues. The CDR3 coding sequence is TGTGCCAGTGAACGCTACGGTGAGCAGTTCTTC. Protein sequence: CASERYGEQFF.

This clone was observed a handful of times. J is TRBJ1-3 and V is TRBV7-2; D may be TRBD1 (5 bases). CDR1 SGHTA and CDR2 FQGNSA come from the germline V gene. This CDR3 is 15 amino acids long. Trimming stripped 0 bases from V and 2 bases from J, with 8 bases between. The CDR3 DNA follows: TGTGCCAGCAGCTTAGCGGCAGGGACTGGAAACACCATATATTTT. Its protein product is CASSLAAGTGNTIYF.

The gene calls are TRBV12-5 and TRBJ2-3; D is ambiguous. Trimming took off 1 base at V and 5 bases at J, with 4 bases between the two ends. Per the germline V gene, CDR1 is LGHNT and CDR2 is FRNRAP. The CDR3 runs 12 residues. CDR3 nucleotide sequence: TGTGCTAGTGGTTTGGGCCGAGATACGCAGTATTTT. Protein product: CASGLGRDTQYF.

This clone was recorded only once. The rearrangement uses TRBV4-1 and TRBJ2-1, with D possibly TRBD1 on 7 matching bases. Germline V lookup: CDR1 MGHRA, CDR2 YSYEKL. V was clipped by 0 bases and J by 2 bases, with 17 bases between them. The CDR3 spans 18 residues. The CDR3 loop is CASSQDRQGGGPYNEQFF. CDR3 nucleotides: TGCGCCAGCAGCCAAGATCGGCAGGGGGGCGGGCCCTACAATGAGCAGTTCTTC.

This clone was picked up one time. This sample includes further DNA sequences coding for the same CDR3. This chain uses TRBV9 with TRBJ1-1; 7 nucleotides agree with TRBD1. V lost 2 bases and J lost 5; bases outside the gene matches: 6. Germline CDR1 is SGDLS and CDR2 is YYNGEE. This CDR3 contains 14 residues. The CDR3 coding sequence is TGTGCCAGCAGCGTGGCGAGGGGGCAGACTGAAGCTTTCTTT. It is translated as CASSVARGQTEAFF.

The rearrangement joins TRBV5-6 to TRBJ1-3; 9 positions agree with TRBD1. This CDR3 region has 15 residues. Trimming at V came to 5 bases and at J to 4 bases, leaving 7 bases not matched to a gene. Germline values: CDR1 SGHDT, CDR2 YYEEEE. The DNA of the CDR3 is TGTGCCAGCAGTGTCTCCGGGACAGGGGGAAACACCATATATTTT. Translation: CASSVSGTGGNTIYF.

This clone is categorized as medium-sized (0.01 to 0.1%). Other DNA sequences within the sample encode an identical CDR3. This CDR3 reads CASSQGQGTYEQYF. The CDR3 DNA is TGTGCCAGCAGCCAAGGACAGGGGACCTACGAGCAGTACTTC. This chain uses TRBV4-2 with TRBJ2-7, with TRBD1 identical over 8 bases. Germline lookup yields CDR1 LGHNA and CDR2 YNFKEQ. CDR3 length: 14 amino acids. Trimming removed 1 base from V and 2 bases from J; junction bases left unmatched: 1.

The gene calls are TRBV15 and TRBJ1-2; TRBD1 matches at 9 bases. This CDR3 is 17 amino acids long. CDR1 is LNHNV and CDR2 is YYDKDF in the germline V gene (reference sequence). Germline trimming cut 5 bases from V and 8 bases from J; bases unmatched to any gene: 18. CDR3 nucleotide sequence: TGTGCCACCAGCTCCCTGAACGCGGGACAGGGCCGATGGGGCTACACCTTC. It translates to CATSSLNAGQGRWGYTF.

V gene TRBV11-2 combines with J gene TRBJ2-6; TRBD1 matches 9 bases. Germline CDR1 and CDR2: SGHAT and FQNNGV. V was pared by 6 bases and J by 0 bases, with 9 bases of the junction left unmatched. This CDR3 is 18 amino acids long. This CDR3 is CASSDRGRARSGANVLTF. The CDR3 nucleotides read TGTGCCAGCAGTGACAGGGGGAGGGCTCGCTCTGGGGCCAACGTCCTGACTTTC.

The chain has TRBV6-5 and TRBJ2-1; the match to TRBD2 covers 7 bases. The CDR3 has 14 amino acids. The V and J ends lost 4 bases and 6 bases, in that order; junction bases with no gene match: 6. The germline V gene encodes CDR1 MNHEY and CDR2 SVGAGI. CDR3 DNA sequence: TGTGCCAGCAGTTTCGACCGGACTAGCAATGAGCAGTTCTTC. Translated: CASSFDRTSNEQFF.

The chain couples TRBV7-2 to TRBJ2-1; D remains unclear. This CDR3 contains 15 residues. Per germline, CDR1 SGHTA and CDR2 FQGNSA. V was clipped by 5 bases and J by 0 bases, with 11 bases between them. CDR3 sequence reads: CASSVDGSSYNEQFF. As DNA, the CDR3 is TGTGCCAGCAGCGTCGATGGTAGCTCCTACAATGAGCAGTTCTTC.

This chain joins TRBV11-2 and TRBJ2-3; tentatively, D is TRBD2 (5 bases). Germline values: CDR1 SGHAT, CDR2 FQNNGV. The CDR3 loop spans 15 amino acids. The V and J ends lost 2 bases and 1 base respectively, with 10 bases between them. DNA of the CDR3: TGTGCCAGCAGCTTAACAGCGGAGGGCACAGATACGCAGTATTTT. Translated, it gives CASSLTAEGTDTQYF. The whole variable domain, remainder taken from reference TRBV11-2 and TRBJ2-3, is EAGVAQSPRYKIIEKRQSVAFWCNPISGHATLYWYQQILGQGPKLLIQFQNNGVVDDSQLPKDRFSAERLKGVDSTLKIQPAKLEDSAVYLCASSLTAEGTDTQYFGPGTRLTVL.

The sample holds one count of this clone. The chain recombines TRBV11-2 with TRBJ2-7, with no clear D. The length of the CDR3 is 15 residues. With 1 base removed from V and 5 bases from J, the gap between germline ends came to 15 bases. CDR1 is SGHAT and CDR2 is FQNNGV in the germline V gene. This CDR3 reads CASSLGRPWQDEQYF. In DNA form, the CDR3 reads TGTGCCAGCAGCTTAGGTAGGCCCTGGCAGGACGAGCAGTACTTC. Together with reference TRBV11-2 and TRBJ2-7, the CDR3 gives the full variable domain: EAGVAQSPRYKIIEKRQSVAFWCNPISGHATLYWYQQILGQGPKLLIQFQNNGVVDDSQLPKDRFSAERLKGVDSTLKIQPAKLEDSAVYLCASSLGRPWQDEQYFGPGTRLTVT.

This chain links TRBV5-4 with TRBJ2-2; 10 bases map to TRBD1. CDR1 and CDR2 from the germline V gene are SGHNT and YYREEE (reference sequence). The CDR3 contains 14 residues. With 3 bases clipped from V and 4 bases from J, the junction kept 0 bases outside the gene matches. The CDR3 protein is CASSWDRGTGELFF. CDR3 coding DNA: TGTGCCAGCAGCTGGGACAGGGGCACCGGGGAGCTGTTTTTT.